This T cell receptor (beta chain) was identified during a study of breast tumors, draining lymph nodes, adjacent tissues. This clonotype was counted a few times. Antigen specificity is unknown. A read error may explain this, as a much larger clone is one base away. Germline lookup yields CDR1 GTSNPN and CDR2 SVGIG (reference sequence). CDR3 length: 13 amino acids. V was trimmed by 3 bases and J by 10 bases, leaving 15 bases between them. Notes on the study in general: That most tumor T cells come from lymph nodes remained unproven. Tumor repertoires ranked between lymph nodes and nontumor tissue in diversity, with V and J gene preferences. Tumor and nontumor repertoires were significantly more similar in luminal-like than in basal-like breast cancer. Most tumor T cells seemingly derive from lymph node, then expand in tumor.

TCRdb ran MiXCR on the multiplex PCR reads and lists one entry per CDR3 protein. Of tens of thousands of distinct CDR3 sequences in the sample, around 33% are singletons; the top ten hold 11%. The specimen sequenced was breast tumor tissue. The V gene is TRBV30, the J gene TRBJ1-4; D is uncertain. The clonotype was recovered from a female donor with breast cancer. Some clones in this sample may be carry-over from other donors' samples. CDR3 residues: CAWRDKNFGKLFF. The CDR3 DNA reads TGTGCCTGGAGAGACAAGAACTTTGGAAAACTGTTTTTT.